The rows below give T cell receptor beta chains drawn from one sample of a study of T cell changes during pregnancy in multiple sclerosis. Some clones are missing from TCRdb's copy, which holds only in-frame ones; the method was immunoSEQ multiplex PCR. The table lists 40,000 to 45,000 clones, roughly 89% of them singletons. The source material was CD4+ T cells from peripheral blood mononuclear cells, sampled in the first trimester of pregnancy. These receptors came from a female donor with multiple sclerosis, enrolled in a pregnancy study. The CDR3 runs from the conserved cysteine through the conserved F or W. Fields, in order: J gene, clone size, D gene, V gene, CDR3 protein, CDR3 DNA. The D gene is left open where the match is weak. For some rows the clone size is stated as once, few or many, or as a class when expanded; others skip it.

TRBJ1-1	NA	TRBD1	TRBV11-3	CASSSGQGENTEAFF	TGTGCCAGCAGCTCGGGACAGGGGGAAAACACTGAAGCTTTCTTT
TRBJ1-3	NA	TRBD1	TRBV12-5	CASGRTGSAGNTIYF	TGTGCTAGTGGCCGGACAGGATCTGCGGGAAACACCATATATTTT
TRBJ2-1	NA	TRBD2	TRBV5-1	CASSYPGTRNNEQFF	TGCGCCAGCAGCTACCCCGGGACTAGGAACAATGAGCAGTTCTTC
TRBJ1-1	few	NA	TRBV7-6	CASSGQLNTEAFF	TGTGCCAGCAGCGGGCAGCTAAACACTGAAGCTTTCTTT
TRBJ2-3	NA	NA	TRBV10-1	CASSESSRTPDTQYF	TGCGCCAGCAGTGAGTCAAGTAGGACACCAGATACGCAGTATTTT
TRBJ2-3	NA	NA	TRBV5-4	CASSLTYRDRNTDTQYF	TGTGCCAGCAGCTTGACCTACCGGGATCGCAACACAGATACGCAGTATTTT
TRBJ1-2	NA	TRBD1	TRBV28	CASSSGTVTLSGYTF	TGTGCCAGCAGTTCCGGGACAGTTACCCTATCGGGCTACACCTTC
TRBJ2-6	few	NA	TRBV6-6	CATYLRGANVLTF	TGTGCCACCTACCTTCGGGGGGCCAACGTCCTGACTTTC
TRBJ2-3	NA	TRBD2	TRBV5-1	CASSLEVAGESDTQYF	TGCGCCAGCAGCTTGGAAGTAGCGGGAGAATCAGATACGCAGTATTTT
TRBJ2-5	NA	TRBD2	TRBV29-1	CSGGGLAGAETQYF	TGCAGCGGGGGTGGACTAGCGGGTGCAGAGACCCAGTACTTC
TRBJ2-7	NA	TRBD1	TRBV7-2	CASSFNRGPYEQYF	TGTGCCAGCAGCTTTAACAGGGGGCCATACGAGCAGTACTTC
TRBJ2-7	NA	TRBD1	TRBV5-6	CASSLRGRGYEQYF	TGTGCCAGCAGCTTGAGGGGGCGAGGCTACGAGCAGTACTTC
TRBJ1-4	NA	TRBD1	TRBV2	CASSGQGSNEKLFF	TGTGCCAGCAGCGGACAGGGCTCTAATGAAAAACTGTTTTTT
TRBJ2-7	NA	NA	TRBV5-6	CASSLRGARDEQYF	TGTGCCAGCAGCTTGCGGGGGGCGCGGGATGAGCAGTACTTC
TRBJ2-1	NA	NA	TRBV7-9	CASSFRLYSYNEQFF	TGTGCCAGCAGCTTCCGCCTCTACTCCTACAATGAGCAGTTCTTC
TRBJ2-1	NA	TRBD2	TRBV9	CASSARLAGEYNEQFF	TGTGCCAGCAGCGCCAGACTAGCGGGAGAATACAATGAGCAGTTCTTC
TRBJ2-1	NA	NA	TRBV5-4	CASSRTGGTSYNEQFF	TGTGCCAGCAGCCGGACCGGCGGGACCTCCTACAATGAGCAGTTCTTC
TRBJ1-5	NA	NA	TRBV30	CAWSEKGVSNQPQHF	TGTGCCTGGAGTGAAAAAGGGGTCAGCAATCAGCCCCAGCATTTT
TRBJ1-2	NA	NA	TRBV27	CASSYAANYGYTF	TGTGCCAGCAGTTACGCAGCTAACTATGGCTACACCTTC
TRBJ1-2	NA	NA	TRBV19	CASSIAENYGYTF	TGTGCCAGTAGTATAGCTGAGAACTATGGCTACACCTTC
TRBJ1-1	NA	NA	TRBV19	CASSPGFDSLTEAFF	TGTGCCAGTAGTCCAGGGTTTGACAGTCTCACTGAAGCTTTCTTT
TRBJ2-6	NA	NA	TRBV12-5	CASGLETGSGANVLTF	TGTGCTAGTGGTTTGGAAACAGGCTCTGGGGCCAACGTCCTGACTTTC
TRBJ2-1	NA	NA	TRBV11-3	CASSRAGVNEQFF	TGTGCCAGCAGCCGAGCAGGGGTCAATGAGCAGTTCTTC
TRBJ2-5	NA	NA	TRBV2	CASNRGDRRQETQYF	TGTGCCAGCAACCGGGGGGACAGGCGCCAAGAGACCCAGTACTTC
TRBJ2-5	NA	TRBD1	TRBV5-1	CASRRWTGEGETQYF	TGCGCCAGCAGACGATGGACAGGGGAAGGAGAGACCCAGTACTTC
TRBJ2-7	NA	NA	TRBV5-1	CASSLGHSYEQYF	TGCGCCAGCAGCTTGGGACACTCCTACGAGCAGTACTTC
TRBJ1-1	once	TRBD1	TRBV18	CASSPMGQGAGTEAFF	TGTGCCAGCTCACCAATGGGACAGGGGGCCGGCACTGAAGCTTTCTTT
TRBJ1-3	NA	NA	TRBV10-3	CAISRTDLGSGNTIYF	TGTGCCATCAGCCGGACTGATCTAGGGTCTGGAAACACCATATATTTT
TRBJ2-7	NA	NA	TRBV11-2	CASRIGLLGGEQYF	TGTGCCAGCAGAATTGGCCTACTGGGGGGCGAGCAGTACTTC
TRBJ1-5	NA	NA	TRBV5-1	CASSLDSPMDQPQHF	TGCGCCAGCAGTCTCGACAGTCCCATGGATCAGCCCCAGCATTTT
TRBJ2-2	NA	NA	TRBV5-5	CASSLAGENTGELFF	TGTGCCAGCAGCTTGGCAGGGGAGAACACCGGGGAGCTGTTTTTT
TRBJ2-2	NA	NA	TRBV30	CATRQDSNTGELFF	TGTGCTACTAGACAGGACTCGAACACCGGGGAGCTGTTTTTT
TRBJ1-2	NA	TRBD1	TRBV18	CASSLQGAQYGYTF	TGTGCCAGCTCACTACAGGGGGCGCAGTATGGCTACACCTTC
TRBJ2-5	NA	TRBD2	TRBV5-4	CASSLLAGGQETQYF	TGTGCCAGCAGCTTACTAGCGGGGGGACAAGAGACCCAGTACTTC
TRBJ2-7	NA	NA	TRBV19	CASSMVGGTLTAYEQYF	TGTGCCAGTAGTATGGTGGGGGGAACTCTTACCGCCTACGAGCAGTACTTC
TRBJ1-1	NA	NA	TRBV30	CAWGGNRDVAEAFF	TGTGCCTGGGGTGGGAACAGGGACGTGGCTGAAGCTTTCTTT
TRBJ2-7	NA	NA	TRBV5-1	CASSLGTSYYEQYF	TGCGCCAGCAGCTTGGGTACCTCCTACTACGAGCAGTACTTC
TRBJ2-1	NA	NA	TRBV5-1	CASSPGPRGANEQFF	TGCGCCAGCAGCCCCGGGCCCCGGGGGGCCAATGAGCAGTTCTTC
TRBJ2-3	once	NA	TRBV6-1	CASSLADQGTDTQYF	TGTGCCAGCAGCTTAGCGGATCAGGGCACAGATACGCAGTATTTT
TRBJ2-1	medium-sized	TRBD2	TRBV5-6	CASSLGTSGYRKGNEQFF	TGTGCCAGCAGCTTAGGGACTAGCGGGTACCGTAAGGGCAATGAGCAGTTCTTC
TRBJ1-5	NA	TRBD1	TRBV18	CASSALGTGGNQPQHF	TGTGCCAGCTCAGCCCTAGGGACAGGGGGAAATCAGCCCCAGCATTTT
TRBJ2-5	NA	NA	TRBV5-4	CASSFDGSQETQYF	TGTGCCAGCAGCTTTGATGGGAGCCAAGAGACCCAGTACTTC
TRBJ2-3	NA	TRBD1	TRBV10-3	CAIRGQGTDTQYF	TGTGCCATCAGGGGACAGGGCACAGATACGCAGTATTTT
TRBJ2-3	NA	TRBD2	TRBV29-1	CSVEGWREGTDTQYF	TGCAGCGTTGAAGGGTGGCGGGAGGGCACAGATACGCAGTATTTT
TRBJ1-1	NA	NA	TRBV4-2	CASSRPWGSMNTEAFF	TGTGCCAGCAGCCGCCCCTGGGGCTCCATGAACACTGAAGCTTTCTTT
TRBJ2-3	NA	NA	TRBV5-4	CASSTGLTDTQYF	TGTGCCAGCAGCACGGGACTCACAGATACGCAGTATTTT
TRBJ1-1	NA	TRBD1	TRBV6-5	CASSPRHRGTEAFF	TGTGCCAGCAGCCCCCGACACAGGGGCACTGAAGCTTTCTTT
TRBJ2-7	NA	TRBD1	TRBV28	CASSSQGQFYEQYF	TGTGCCAGCAGTTCTCAGGGACAGTTCTACGAGCAGTACTTC
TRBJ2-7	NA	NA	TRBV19	CASSISRGYEQYF	TGTGCCAGTAGTATTTCCAGGGGCTACGAGCAGTACTTC
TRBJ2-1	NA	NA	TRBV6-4	CASSEIPGRGNEQFF	TGTGCCAGCAGTGAGATTCCCGGGAGAGGCAATGAGCAGTTCTTC
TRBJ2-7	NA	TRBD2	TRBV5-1	CASSLAGGPNYEQYF	TGCGCCAGCAGCCTAGCGGGAGGGCCCAACTACGAGCAGTACTTC
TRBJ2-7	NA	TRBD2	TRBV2	CASSVGLDGFYEQYF	TGTGCCAGCAGCGTTGGACTAGATGGGTTCTACGAGCAGTACTTC
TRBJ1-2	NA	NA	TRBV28	CASSLTRVSGSYGYTF	TGTGCCAGCAGTTTAACAAGGGTATCAGGGTCCTATGGCTACACCTTC
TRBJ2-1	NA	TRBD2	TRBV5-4	CASSLGLAENYNEQFF	TGTGCCAGCAGCTTGGGACTAGCGGAGAACTACAATGAGCAGTTCTTC
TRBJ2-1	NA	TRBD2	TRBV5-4	CASSLGTSGYNEQFF	TGTGCCAGCAGCTTAGGGACTAGCGGCTACAATGAGCAGTTCTTC
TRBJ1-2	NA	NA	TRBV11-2	CASSLDRAYGYTF	TGTGCCAGCAGCTTAGACAGGGCCTATGGCTACACCTTC
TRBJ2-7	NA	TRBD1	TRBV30	CALLHRQGAYEQYF	TGTGCCTTATTACATCGACAGGGGGCCTACGAGCAGTACTTC
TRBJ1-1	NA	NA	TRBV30	CAWSRGKVEAFF	TGTGCCTGGAGTAGGGGAAAGGTGGAAGCTTTCTTT
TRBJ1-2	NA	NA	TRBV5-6	CASSRALQGASGYTF	TGTGCCAGCAGCCGGGCCCTCCAAGGGGCGAGCGGCTACACCTTC